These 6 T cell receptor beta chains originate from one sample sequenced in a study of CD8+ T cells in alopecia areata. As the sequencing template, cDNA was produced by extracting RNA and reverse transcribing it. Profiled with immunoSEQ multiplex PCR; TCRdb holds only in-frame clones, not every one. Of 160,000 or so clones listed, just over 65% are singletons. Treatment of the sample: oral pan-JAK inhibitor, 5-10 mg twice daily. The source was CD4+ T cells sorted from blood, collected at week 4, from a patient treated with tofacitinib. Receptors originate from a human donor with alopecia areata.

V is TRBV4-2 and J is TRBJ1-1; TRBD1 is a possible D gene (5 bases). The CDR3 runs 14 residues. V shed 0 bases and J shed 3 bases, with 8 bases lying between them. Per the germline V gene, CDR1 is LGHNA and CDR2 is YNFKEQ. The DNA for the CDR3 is TGTGCCAGCAGCCAAGAAGGGGCGGACACTGAAGCTTTCTTT. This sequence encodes CASSQEGADTEAFF.

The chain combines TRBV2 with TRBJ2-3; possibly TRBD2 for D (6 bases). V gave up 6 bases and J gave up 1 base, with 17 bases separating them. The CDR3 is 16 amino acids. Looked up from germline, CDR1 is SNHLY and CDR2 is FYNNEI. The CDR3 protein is CASRIVGGSGTDTQYF. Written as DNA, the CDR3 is TGTGCCAGCAGGATTGTAGGAGGGAGCGGCACAGATACGCAGTATTTT.

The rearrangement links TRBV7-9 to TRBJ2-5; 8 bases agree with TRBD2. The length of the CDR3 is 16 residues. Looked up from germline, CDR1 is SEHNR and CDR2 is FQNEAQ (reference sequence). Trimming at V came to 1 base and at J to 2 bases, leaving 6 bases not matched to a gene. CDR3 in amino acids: CASSLVLAAPQETQYF. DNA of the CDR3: TGTGCCAGCAGCTTAGTACTAGCGGCTCCTCAAGAGACCCAGTACTTC.

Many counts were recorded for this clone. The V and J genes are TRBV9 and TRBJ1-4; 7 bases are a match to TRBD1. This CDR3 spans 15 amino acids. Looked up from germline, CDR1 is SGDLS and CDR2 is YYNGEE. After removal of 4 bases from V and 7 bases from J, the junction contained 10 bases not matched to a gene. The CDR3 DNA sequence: TGTGCCAGCAGCCTAAGGGGGCGCGGGAGTGAAAAACTGTTTTTT. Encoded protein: CASSLRGRGSEKLFF.

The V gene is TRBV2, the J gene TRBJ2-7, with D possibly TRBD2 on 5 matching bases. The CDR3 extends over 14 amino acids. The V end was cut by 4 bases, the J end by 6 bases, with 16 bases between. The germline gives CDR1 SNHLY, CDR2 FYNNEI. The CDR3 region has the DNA TGTGCCAGCAGTGGCGCGGCCCTAGCCGGCGAGCAGTACTTC. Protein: CASSGAALAGEQYF.

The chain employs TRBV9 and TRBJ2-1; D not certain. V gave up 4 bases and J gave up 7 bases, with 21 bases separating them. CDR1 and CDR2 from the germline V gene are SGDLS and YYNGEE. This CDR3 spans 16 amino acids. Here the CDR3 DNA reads TGTGCCAGCAGCCCCCACGGGCCGATCGGGTTAAATGAGCAGTTCTTC. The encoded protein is CASSPHGPIGLNEQFF.